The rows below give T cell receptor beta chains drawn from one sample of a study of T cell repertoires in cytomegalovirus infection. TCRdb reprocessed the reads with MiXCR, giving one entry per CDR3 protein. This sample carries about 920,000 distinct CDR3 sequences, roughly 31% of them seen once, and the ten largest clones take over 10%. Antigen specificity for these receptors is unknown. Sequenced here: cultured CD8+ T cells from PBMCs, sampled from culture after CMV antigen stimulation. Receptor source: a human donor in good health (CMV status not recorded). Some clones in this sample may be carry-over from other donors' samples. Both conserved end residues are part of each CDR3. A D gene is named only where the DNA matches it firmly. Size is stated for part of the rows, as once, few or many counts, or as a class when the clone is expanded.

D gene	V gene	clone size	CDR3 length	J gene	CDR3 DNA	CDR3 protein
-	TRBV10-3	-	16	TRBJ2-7	TGTGCCATCAGTATTACCGGGAACCAGGGCTCCTACGAGCAGTACTTC	CAISITGNQGSYEQYF
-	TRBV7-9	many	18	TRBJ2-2	TGTGCCAGCAGCTTAGAGGCTGGAAACGAACCGAACACCGGGGAGCTGTTTTTT	CASSLEAGNEPNTGELFF
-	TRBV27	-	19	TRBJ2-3	TGTGCCAACAGTCTTTCGTTGGGCCGGGGACACTGGGGGACAGATACGCAGTATTTT	CANSLSLGRGHWGTDTQYF
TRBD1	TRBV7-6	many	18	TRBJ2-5	TGTGCCAGCAGCTTAGCCGACGGGGACAGTAATTACCAAGAGACCCAGTACTTC	CASSLADGDSNYQETQYF
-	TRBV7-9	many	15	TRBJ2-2	TGTGCCAGCAGCCCCGGGACACTGAACACCGGGGAGCTGTTTTTT	CASSPGTLNTGELFF
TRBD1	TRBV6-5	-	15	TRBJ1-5	TGTGCCAGCAGCCCCCAGGGGGCTTACCATCAGCCCCAGCATTTT	CASSPQGAYHQPQHF
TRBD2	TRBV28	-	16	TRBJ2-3	TGTGCCAGCAGTTCCCCCTTTAGCGGGGGGGCCGGTACGCAGTATTTT	CASSSPFSGGAGTQYF
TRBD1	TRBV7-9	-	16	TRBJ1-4	TGTGCCAGCAGCCCACGGGACAGGGCGGAGGGTGAAAAACTGTTTTTT	CASSPRDRAEGEKLFF
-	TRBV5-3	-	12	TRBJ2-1	TGTGCCAGCAGCTCGTCAGGGCCTGAGCAGTTCTTC	CASSSSGPEQFF
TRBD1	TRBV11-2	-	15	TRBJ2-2	TGTGTCAGCAGCCCCGGGACAGACGGCTTGGCGGAGCTGTTTTTT	CVSSPGTDGLAELFF
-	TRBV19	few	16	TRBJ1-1	TGTGCCAGTAGTATCGGTCAGGGTCTCATGAACACTGAAGCTTTCTTT	CASSIGQGLMNTEAFF
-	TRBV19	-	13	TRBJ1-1	TGTGCCAGTCGCCTGGGAGGGGTCACTGAAGCTTTCTTT	CASRLGGVTEAFF
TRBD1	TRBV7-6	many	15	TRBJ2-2	TGTGCCAGCAGCTTAGGACAGGGGGCGACCGGGGAGCTGTTTTTT	CASSLGQGATGELFF
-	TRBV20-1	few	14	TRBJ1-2	TGCAGTGCTAGAGATGGGGGAGTCAACTATGGCTACACCTTC	CSARDGGVNYGYTF
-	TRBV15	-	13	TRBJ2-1	TGTGCCACCACCCCTCATTTAAGGAATGAGCAGTTCTTC	CATTPHLRNEQFF
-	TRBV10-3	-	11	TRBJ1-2	TGTGCCATTCGTACGATCTATGGCTACACCTTC	CAIRTIYGYTF
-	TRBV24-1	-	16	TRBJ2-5	TGTGCCACCAGTGATTTCCCGACAGAAAACCAAGAGACCCAGTACTTC	CATSDFPTENQETQYF
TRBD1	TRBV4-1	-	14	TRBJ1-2	TGCGCCAGCAGCCAAGCGGACAGGGGGTATGGCTACACCTTC	CASSQADRGYGYTF